This TCR beta chain was sequenced in a study of monozygotic twins with inflammatory bowel disease (dated by TCRdb to between 2018 and 2020). Concerning the study at large: A total of roughly 28 monozygotic twin pairs were included in the full study, comprising nine German pairs (four IBD-concordant, five IBD-discordant) and 19 IBD-discordant Danish pairs. Each individual had, on average, about 151 000 unique TCRalpha sequences and 181 000 unique TCRbeta sequences available for analysis. Disease-associated traits were sought mainly through comparisons between IBD patients and their genetically identical healthy co-twins within discordant pairs.

As for this clonotype: Its antigen remains unidentified.

From each donor, a roughly 2.7 ml peripheral blood sample was collected into PAXgene tubes and kept at -80 degrees C. Without any T cell sorting, total RNA was extracted from whole blood using the PAXgene blood miRNA kit on an automated QIAcube. Deep TCRalpha and TCRbeta repertoire profiling with unique molecular barcoding was performed on peripheral blood of monozygotic twin pairs concordant or discordant for inflammatory bowel disease. Smoking habits were recorded for all twin pairs, and each individual was classified as a current, former or never smoker. The full study reports these points: Background noise and inter-individual variability may have been introduced into the repertoires by the differing immunosuppressive treatments among patients. No single strong signal or clonotype linked to IBD turned up in the results, so the idea that one exists was not supported. Distinction between different T cell subtypes could not be achieved in the analysis. Concordant and discordant twins showed no difference in repertoire similarity, possibly because of limited statistical power. Compared with healthy twins, IBD patients had fewer clonotypes in common with other individuals, a difference most pronounced in patients showing signs of disease activity. A decrease in TCRbeta repertoire diversity, as measured by inverse Simpson index, was observed in IBD patients compared with their healthy co-twins.

Including cysteine and phenylalanine, the CDR3 has 16 amino acids. Only the protein is available. According to the germline V gene, CDR1 reads SGDLS and CDR2 reads YYNGEE. The method behind the library was 5' RACE. The input for every TCR library was roughly 3.5 ug of total RNA. For each sample, cDNA synthesis with SMARTScribe reverse transcriptase was split into eight separate reactions. Unique molecular identifiers containing a 6-nucleotide sample barcode were introduced through template switching during cDNA synthesis. Two nested PCRs of about 17 and 10 cycles amplified the TCRalpha and TCRbeta cDNA, and bead purification followed each PCR. Before amplification, the cDNA was both treated with uracil DNA-glycosylase and purified with the QIAquick PCR purification kit. The second PCR added Illumina TruSeq-compatible adapters along with sample-specific barcodes. TapeStation and Qubit were used to check library quality and concentration, and 4.5 to 6.5 ng of each library was pooled. The pooled libraries were sequenced with 2 x 100 bp reads and custom sequencing primers on an Illumina HiSeq2500 single-index Rapid Run. In the paper's pipeline: PCR and sequencing errors were corrected by UMI-based consensus assembly using MiGEC version 1.2.6. MiXCR version 2.1.1 was used for V(D)J alignment, clonotype assembly and CDR3 extraction. Gene usage, clonotype sharing and MAIT/NKT TCR abundance were normalised by analysing the top 1000, 10 000 and 20 000 clonotypes per sample. After downsampling to 27 000 UMIs, diversity was calculated as the inverse Simpson index using the vegan R package. Paired Mann-Whitney U tests were applied to discordant twin pairs, and Benjamini-Hochberg correction was used for multiple testing. Each CDR3 protein sequence appears as one entry after TCRdb reprocessed the reads, and no DNA is included. What appears here as the V and J calls and clone size reflects TCRdb's work, not the paper's. This specimen's table enumerates more than 300,000 distinct CDR3 sequences. The top ten hold about 2.5% of the sample.

Input material: blood. Here the chain combines TRBV9 and TRBJ2-1; without DNA, the TCRdb call of TRBD1 cannot be checked. The source is a human donor with ulcerative colitis or Crohn's disease, or a healthy co-twin of an affected twin (not recorded which). The CDR3 corresponds to CASSVTSGDLHNEQFF.